The rows below give T cell receptor beta chains drawn from one sample of a study of Graves' ophthalmopathy and Graves' hyperthyroidism. Each CDR3 protein gets one entry after TCRdb re-called the multiplex PCR reads with MiXCR. The sample has over a million distinct CDR3 sequences, 35% to 40% seen once. The sequenced sample was peripheral blood or thyroid tissue (not recorded which). The receptor set was obtained from an adult man with Graves' hyperthyroidism. CDR3s include the opening cysteine and the closing phenylalanine or tryptophan. The order of the fields is D gene, clone size, J gene, V gene, CDR3 DNA, CDR3 protein. D genes are given only for firm matches. Size is omitted from some rows. Given values are once, few, many or a class for expanded clones.

d_gene: NA; abundance: few; j_gene: TRBJ2-5; v_gene: TRBV10-3; CDR3nt: TGTGCCAGCAGTATCACTAGAGGGGGCCAAGAGACCCAGTACTTC; CDR3aa: CASSITRGGQETQYF
d_gene: NA; abundance: many; j_gene: TRBJ2-7; v_gene: TRBV20-1; CDR3nt: TGCAGTGCTAGACAGGGTATCGACGAGCAGTACTTC; CDR3aa: CSARQGIDEQYF
d_gene: TRBD1; abundance: few; j_gene: TRBJ1-1; v_gene: TRBV7-3; CDR3nt: TGTGCCAGCAGCTTGTCCCGGACAGGGCAAATGAACACTGAAGCTTTCTTT; CDR3aa: CASSLSRTGQMNTEAFF
d_gene: NA; abundance: NA; j_gene: TRBJ2-7; v_gene: TRBV20-1; CDR3nt: TGCAGTGCCCAGACGGTGGGGGGGCAAGAGCAGTACTTC; CDR3aa: CSAQTVGGQEQYF
d_gene: TRBD2; abundance: NA; j_gene: TRBJ2-5; v_gene: TRBV7-6; CDR3nt: TGTGCCAGCAGGACCCTAGCGGGGGGGAGACAGTACCAAGAGACCCAGTACTTC; CDR3aa: CASRTLAGGRQYQETQYF
d_gene: NA; abundance: NA; j_gene: TRBJ2-3; v_gene: TRBV15; CDR3nt: TGTGCCACCAGCAGAGATGGAGGGAGCGATACGCAGTATTTT; CDR3aa: CATSRDGGSDTQYF
d_gene: NA; abundance: NA; j_gene: TRBJ2-5; v_gene: TRBV10-3; CDR3nt: TGTGCCATCAGTGAGTCCGCGACACCAGGGAGTCAGCCCCAGTACTTC; CDR3aa: CAISESATPGSQPQYF
d_gene: NA; abundance: many; j_gene: TRBJ2-7; v_gene: TRBV20-1; CDR3nt: TGCAGTGCTAGAGGGACTCAAGTCTCCTACGAGCAGTACTTC; CDR3aa: CSARGTQVSYEQYF
d_gene: NA; abundance: many; j_gene: TRBJ2-7; v_gene: TRBV19; CDR3nt: TGTGCCAGCGGGCTGAGGGGTCTCGAGCAGTACTTC; CDR3aa: CASGLRGLEQYF
d_gene: NA; abundance: many; j_gene: TRBJ2-5; v_gene: TRBV2; CDR3nt: TGTGCCAGCAGTGAAAGGGTAACACGGGAGACCCAGTACTTC; CDR3aa: CASSERVTRETQYF
d_gene: NA; abundance: few; j_gene: TRBJ2-7; v_gene: TRBV6-2/TRBV6-3; CDR3nt: TGTGCCAGCAGTAATATGGGCGAGCAGTACTTC; CDR3aa: CASSNMGEQYF
d_gene: NA; abundance: many; j_gene: TRBJ1-5; v_gene: TRBV20-1; CDR3nt: TGCAGTGCGTGGACACAAAGACCCAATCAGCCCCAGCATTTT; CDR3aa: CSAWTQRPNQPQHF
d_gene: NA; abundance: many; j_gene: TRBJ2-7; v_gene: TRBV20-1; CDR3nt: TGCAGTGCTCGCCAGGGGCCCCCGGGGGGAGAGCAGTACTTC; CDR3aa: CSARQGPPGGEQYF
d_gene: NA; abundance: many; j_gene: TRBJ2-5; v_gene: TRBV9; CDR3nt: TGTGCCAGCAGCGTAGTTCCAGGACAGAGCGAGACCCAGTACTTC; CDR3aa: CASSVVPGQSETQYF
d_gene: NA; abundance: few; j_gene: TRBJ1-6; v_gene: TRBV28; CDR3nt: TGTGCCAGCAGTGGGGCAATCCGCACTAATTCACCCCTCCACTTT; CDR3aa: CASSGAIRTNSPLHF
d_gene: TRBD2; abundance: many; j_gene: TRBJ2-2; v_gene: TRBV7-3; CDR3nt: TGTGCCAGCAGCCCGGGTTTTAGCGGGACCGGGGAGCTGTTTTTT; CDR3aa: CASSPGFSGTGELFF
d_gene: NA; abundance: many; j_gene: TRBJ1-1; v_gene: TRBV12-3/TRBV12-4; CDR3nt: TGTGCCAGCCCTGGGGGCAGTGAAGCTTTCTTT; CDR3aa: CASPGGSEAFF
d_gene: TRBD1; abundance: many; j_gene: TRBJ1-3; v_gene: TRBV29-1; CDR3nt: TGCAGCGTTGCTGAGACAGGGGCGTACACCATATATTTT; CDR3aa: CSVAETGAYTIYF
d_gene: TRBD1; abundance: many; j_gene: TRBJ1-5; v_gene: TRBV20-1; CDR3nt: TGCAGTGCTTACGACAGGGGTAATCAGCCCCAGCATTTT; CDR3aa: CSAYDRGNQPQHF
d_gene: TRBD1; abundance: many; j_gene: TRBJ2-5; v_gene: TRBV12-3/TRBV12-4; CDR3nt: TGTGCCAGCAGTTCCCGACAGGGTATTCGAGAGACCCAGTACTTC; CDR3aa: CASSSRQGIRETQYF
d_gene: TRBD2; abundance: NA; j_gene: TRBJ2-7; v_gene: TRBV12-3/TRBV12-4; CDR3nt: TGTGCCAGCAGTTTATTCTCGACGGGAGGCTACGAGCAGTACTTC; CDR3aa: CASSLFSTGGYEQYF
d_gene: TRBD1; abundance: many; j_gene: TRBJ2-5; v_gene: TRBV29-1; CDR3nt: TGCAGCGTTGGTCCCTGGACAGGGTTTCATGGGGAGACCCAGTACTTC; CDR3aa: CSVGPWTGFHGETQYF
d_gene: NA; abundance: NA; j_gene: TRBJ1-2; v_gene: TRBV20-1; CDR3nt: TGCAGTGCTAGGCCCCCAGGACGATCTAACTATGGCTACACCTTC; CDR3aa: CSARPPGRSNYGYTF
d_gene: NA; abundance: NA; j_gene: TRBJ2-2; v_gene: TRBV7-2; CDR3nt: TGTGCCAGCAGCCCGGGGAACGGGGGCACGGAGCTGTTTTTT; CDR3aa: CASSPGNGGTELFF
d_gene: TRBD1; abundance: NA; j_gene: TRBJ2-5; v_gene: TRBV20-1; CDR3nt: TGCAGTGCTAGACGGACAGGGGGCGTCGGGGAGACCCAGTACTTC; CDR3aa: CSARRTGGVGETQYF
d_gene: NA; abundance: many; j_gene: TRBJ1-5; v_gene: TRBV19; CDR3nt: TGTGCCAGTAGTCCCGGAAACGAGGGGGCCCAGCATTTT; CDR3aa: CASSPGNEGAQHF
d_gene: NA; abundance: few; j_gene: TRBJ1-5; v_gene: TRBV7-2; CDR3nt: TGTGCCAGCAGCTTAGCGAGGGTCGGTAGCAATCAGCCCCAGCATTTT; CDR3aa: CASSLARVGSNQPQHF
d_gene: NA; abundance: many; j_gene: TRBJ2-7; v_gene: TRBV20-1; CDR3nt: TGCAGTGTCCTGGACAGGCGGGGCAACTCCTACGAGCAGTACTTC; CDR3aa: CSVLDRRGNSYEQYF
d_gene: NA; abundance: many; j_gene: TRBJ1-2; v_gene: TRBV29-1; CDR3nt: TGCAGCGTTGGAAACAGGGTTTTTGATGGCTACACCTTC; CDR3aa: CSVGNRVFDGYTF
d_gene: TRBD2; abundance: many; j_gene: TRBJ2-2; v_gene: TRBV25-1; CDR3nt: TGTGCCAGCAGTTACGGGGGGGCGGGCACCGGGGAGCTGTTTTTT; CDR3aa: CASSYGGAGTGELFF
d_gene: NA; abundance: NA; j_gene: TRBJ1-1; v_gene: TRBV10-3; CDR3nt: TGTGCCATCAGTGCGGGCGGTGCGGACACTGAAGCTTTCTTT; CDR3aa: CAISAGGADTEAFF
d_gene: NA; abundance: few; j_gene: TRBJ2-1; v_gene: TRBV7-8; CDR3nt: TGTGCCAGCAGCTTATATGGCGGAACCTACAATGAGCAGTTCTTC; CDR3aa: CASSLYGGTYNEQFF
d_gene: TRBD1; abundance: few; j_gene: TRBJ2-7; v_gene: TRBV29-1; CDR3nt: TGCAGCGGTGGACAGGGGAACGAGCAGTACTTC; CDR3aa: CSGGQGNEQYF
d_gene: TRBD1; abundance: NA; j_gene: TRBJ1-1; v_gene: TRBV10-3; CDR3nt: TGTGCCATCAGTGCTAGGCCTCTTAGGGGACAGGGGAGGACTGAAGCTTTCTTT; CDR3aa: CAISARPLRGQGRTEAFF
d_gene: NA; abundance: many; j_gene: TRBJ1-4; v_gene: TRBV11-2; CDR3nt: TGTGCCAGCAGTCAGAACTCGGGCTCCCTCGAGGGAAAACTGTTTTTT; CDR3aa: CASSQNSGSLEGKLFF
d_gene: NA; abundance: NA; j_gene: TRBJ2-5; v_gene: TRBV7-6; CDR3nt: TGTGCCAGCAGCAAAGGGGGTGGGCAAGAGACCCAGTACTTC; CDR3aa: CASSKGGGQETQYF
d_gene: TRBD2; abundance: many; j_gene: TRBJ2-2; v_gene: TRBV9; CDR3nt: TGTGCCAGCAGAAGGCGGGAGAGCACCGGGGAGCTGTTTTTT; CDR3aa: CASRRRESTGELFF
d_gene: NA; abundance: NA; j_gene: TRBJ1-2; v_gene: TRBV4-3; CDR3nt: TGCGCCAGCAGCCCAGATCTCGGATACTATGGCTACACCTTC; CDR3aa: CASSPDLGYYGYTF
d_gene: NA; abundance: NA; j_gene: TRBJ2-2; v_gene: TRBV29-1; CDR3nt: TGCAGCGTTGATCTCGGGGAGCTGTTTTTT; CDR3aa: CSVDLGELFF
d_gene: NA; abundance: NA; j_gene: TRBJ1-4; v_gene: TRBV25-1; CDR3nt: TGTGCCAGCAGTGAATCTGCAGGGGCAGGCCGCGAAAAACTGTTTTTT; CDR3aa: CASSESAGAGREKLFF